The text below deals with one T cell receptor (beta chain). The CDR3 extends over 13 amino acids. Trimming removed 3 bases from V and 8 bases from J, with 13 bases in between. Germline V CDR1 and CDR2: MNHNS, SASEGT. This table comes from immunoSEQ multiplex PCR, and its TCRdb copy is limited to in-frame clones, with some not included. The sample consists of approximately 26,000 clones, 80% to 85% of them appearing once. The entry originates in a study of control samples from healthy donors and cancer patients. The clonotype comes from a man in his fifties or sixties with colorectal cancer. This sequence joins TRBV6-1 and TRBJ1-2; no clear D. Sequencing used PBMCs. This CDR3 is CASSELGGSGYTF. DNA for the CDR3: TGTGCCAGCAGTGAGCTGGGAGGGTCGGGCTACACCTTC.